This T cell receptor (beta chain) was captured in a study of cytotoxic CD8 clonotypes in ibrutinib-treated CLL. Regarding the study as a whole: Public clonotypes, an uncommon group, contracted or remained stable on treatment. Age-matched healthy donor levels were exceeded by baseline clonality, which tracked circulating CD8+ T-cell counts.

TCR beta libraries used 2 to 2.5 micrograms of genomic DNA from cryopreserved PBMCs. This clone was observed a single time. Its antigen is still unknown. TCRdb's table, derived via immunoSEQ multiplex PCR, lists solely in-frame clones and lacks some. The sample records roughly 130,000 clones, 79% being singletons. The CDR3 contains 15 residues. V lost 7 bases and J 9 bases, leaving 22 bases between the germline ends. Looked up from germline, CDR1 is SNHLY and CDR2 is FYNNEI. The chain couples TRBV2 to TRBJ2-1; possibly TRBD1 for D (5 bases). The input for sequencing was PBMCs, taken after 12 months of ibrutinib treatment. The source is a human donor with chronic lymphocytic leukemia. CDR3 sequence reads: CASKDLQLGASEQFF. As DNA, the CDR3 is TGTGCCAGCAAGGACCTTCAGTTAGGGGCCAGTGAGCAGTTCTTC.